This T cell receptor beta chain is drawn from a study of blood T cell repertoires in COVID-19. The data were produced by immunoSEQ multiplex PCR, yet TCRdb's version contains in-frame clones alone and is incomplete. This table holds under 75,000 clones, almost 90% found once. V was trimmed by 3 bases and J by 4 bases, leaving 6 bases between them. CDR1 is SNHLY and CDR2 is FYNNEI in the germline V gene. The length of the CDR3 is 12 residues. This rearrangement joins TRBV2 to TRBJ1-1; unclear D gene. The receptor was isolated from a man aged 55 to 70 with active COVID-19. The specimen was peripheral blood. CDR3 in DNA: TGTGCCAGCAGTGACCAATTCACTGAAGCTTTCTTT. This translates into CASSDQFTEAFF.